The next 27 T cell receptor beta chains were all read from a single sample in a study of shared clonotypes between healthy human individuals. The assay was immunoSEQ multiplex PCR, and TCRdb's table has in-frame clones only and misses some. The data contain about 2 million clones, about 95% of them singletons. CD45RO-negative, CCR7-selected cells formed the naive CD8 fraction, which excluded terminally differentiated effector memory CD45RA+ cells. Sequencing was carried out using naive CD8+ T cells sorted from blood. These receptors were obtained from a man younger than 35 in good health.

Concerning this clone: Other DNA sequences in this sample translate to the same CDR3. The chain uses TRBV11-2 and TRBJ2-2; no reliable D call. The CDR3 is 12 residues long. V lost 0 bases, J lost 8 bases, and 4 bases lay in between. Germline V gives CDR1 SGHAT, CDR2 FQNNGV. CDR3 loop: CASSLDPGELFF. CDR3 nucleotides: TGTGCCAGCAGCTTAGACCCAGGGGAGCTGTTTTTT.

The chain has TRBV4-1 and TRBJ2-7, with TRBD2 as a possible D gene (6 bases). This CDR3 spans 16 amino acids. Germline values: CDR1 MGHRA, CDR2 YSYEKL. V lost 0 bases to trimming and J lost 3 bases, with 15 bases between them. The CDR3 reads CASSQDHVGRDYEQYF. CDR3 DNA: TGCGCCAGCAGCCAAGATCATGTCGGGAGAGACTACGAGCAGTACTTC.

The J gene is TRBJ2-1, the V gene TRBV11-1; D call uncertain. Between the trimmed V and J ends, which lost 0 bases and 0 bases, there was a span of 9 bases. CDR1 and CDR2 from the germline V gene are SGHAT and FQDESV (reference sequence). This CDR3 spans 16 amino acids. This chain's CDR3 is CASSLARASSYNEQFF. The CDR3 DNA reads TGTGCCAGCAGCTTAGCGCGCGCGAGCTCCTACAATGAGCAGTTCTTC.

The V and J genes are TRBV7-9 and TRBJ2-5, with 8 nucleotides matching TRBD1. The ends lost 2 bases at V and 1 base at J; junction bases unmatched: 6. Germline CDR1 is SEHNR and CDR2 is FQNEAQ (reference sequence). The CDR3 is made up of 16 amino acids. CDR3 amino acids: CASSLIGQGGQETQYF. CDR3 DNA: TGTGCCAGCAGCTTAATAGGACAGGGTGGCCAAGAGACCCAGTACTTC.

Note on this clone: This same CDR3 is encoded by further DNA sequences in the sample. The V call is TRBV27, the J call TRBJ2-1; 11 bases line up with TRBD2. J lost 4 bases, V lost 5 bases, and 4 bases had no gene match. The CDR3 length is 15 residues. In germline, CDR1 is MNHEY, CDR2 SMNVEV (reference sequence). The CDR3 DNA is TGTGCCAGCAGTCCGGGACTAGCGGTGTACAATGAGCAGTTCTTC. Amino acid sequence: CASSPGLAVYNEQFF.

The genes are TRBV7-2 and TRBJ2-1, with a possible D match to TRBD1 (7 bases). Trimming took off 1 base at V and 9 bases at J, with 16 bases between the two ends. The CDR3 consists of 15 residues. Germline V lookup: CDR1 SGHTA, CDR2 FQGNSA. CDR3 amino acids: CASSLVGQGGVEQFF. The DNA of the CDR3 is TGTGCCAGCAGCTTAGTGGGTCAGGGGGGCGTTGAGCAGTTCTTC.

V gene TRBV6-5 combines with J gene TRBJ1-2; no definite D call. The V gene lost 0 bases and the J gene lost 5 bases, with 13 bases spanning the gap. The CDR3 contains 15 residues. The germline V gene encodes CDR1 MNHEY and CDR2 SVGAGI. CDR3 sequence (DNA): TGTGCCAGCAGTTACTCGGCCCAGGATGGGTATGGCTACACCTTC. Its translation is CASSYSAQDGYGYTF.

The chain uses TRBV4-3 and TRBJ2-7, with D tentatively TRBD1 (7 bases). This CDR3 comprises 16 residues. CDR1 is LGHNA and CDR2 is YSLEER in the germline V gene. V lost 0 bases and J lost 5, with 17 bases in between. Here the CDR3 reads CASSQDRGRGVNEQYF. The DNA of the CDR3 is TGCGCCAGCAGCCAAGATAGGGGGCGCGGGGTCAACGAGCAGTACTTC.

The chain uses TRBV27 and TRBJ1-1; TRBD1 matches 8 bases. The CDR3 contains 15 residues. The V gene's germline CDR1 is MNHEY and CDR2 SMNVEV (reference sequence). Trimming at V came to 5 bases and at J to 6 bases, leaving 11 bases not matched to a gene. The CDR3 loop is CASSPAFGQGSEAFF. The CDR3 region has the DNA TGTGCCAGCAGTCCTGCTTTCGGACAGGGCTCTGAAGCTTTCTTT.

The CDR3 is CASSQQGSDYGYTF. The CDR3 nucleotides are TGTGCCAGCAGCCAACAGGGATCTGACTATGGCTACACCTTC. The chain employs TRBV13 and TRBJ1-2; tentatively, D is TRBD1 (6 bases). The V gene's germline CDR1 is PRHDT and CDR2 FYEKMQ (reference sequence). V lost 5 bases and J lost 3, with 13 bases in between. The CDR3 spans 14 residues.

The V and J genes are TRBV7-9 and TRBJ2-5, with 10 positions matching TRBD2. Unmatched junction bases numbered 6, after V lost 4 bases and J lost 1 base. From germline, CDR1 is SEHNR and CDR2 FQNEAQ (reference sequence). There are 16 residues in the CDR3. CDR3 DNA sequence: TGTGCCAGCAGCTCCGAGCGGGGGGGTCTCCAAGAGACCCAGTACTTC. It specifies CASSSERGGLQETQYF.

The CDR3 sequence is CASSSRTSGGPADTQYF. The CDR3 region has the DNA TGTGCCAGCAGCTCAAGGACTAGCGGGGGGCCTGCGGATACGCAGTATTTT. The gene calls are TRBV13 and TRBJ2-3; 14 bases agree with TRBD2. The J segment lost 6 bases and the V segment lost 4 bases, leaving 9 bases of the junction unmatched. Germline lookup yields CDR1 PRHDT and CDR2 FYEKMQ (reference sequence). The CDR3 has 17 residues.

CDR3 sequence reads: CASSASGGWNEQFF. The CDR3 nucleotides read TGTGCCAGTAGCGCTAGCGGGGGGTGGAATGAGCAGTTCTTC. V and J are TRBV19 and TRBJ2-1; 11 nucleotides line up with TRBD2. J lost 7 bases, V lost 6 bases, and 5 bases had no gene match. CDR3 length equals 14 residues. Germline V lookup: CDR1 LNHDA, CDR2 SQIVND (reference sequence).

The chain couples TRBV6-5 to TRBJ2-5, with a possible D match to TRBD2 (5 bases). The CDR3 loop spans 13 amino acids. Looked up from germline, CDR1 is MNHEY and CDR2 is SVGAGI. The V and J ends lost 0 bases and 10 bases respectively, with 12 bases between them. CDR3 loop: CASSYSGDEGQYF. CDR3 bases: TGTGCCAGCAGTTACTCGGGAGATGAAGGCCAGTACTTC.

The CDR3 DNA reads TGCAGCGTTCTCCCGTGGGATCCAGATACGCAGTATTTT. As protein: CSVLPWDPDTQYF. The chain employs TRBV29-1 and TRBJ2-3; no firm D call. CDR1 and CDR2 (germline): SQVTM, ANQGSEA. This CDR3 contains 13 residues. V was shortened by 5 bases and J by 4 bases, with 13 bases between the two germline ends.

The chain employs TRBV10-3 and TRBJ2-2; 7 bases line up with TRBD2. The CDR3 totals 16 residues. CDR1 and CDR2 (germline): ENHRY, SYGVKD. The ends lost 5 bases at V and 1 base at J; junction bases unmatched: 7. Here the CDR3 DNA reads TGTGCCATCAGTCCTAGGGGAGGGGAGAACACCGGGGAGCTGTTTTTT. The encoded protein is CAISPRGGENTGELFF.

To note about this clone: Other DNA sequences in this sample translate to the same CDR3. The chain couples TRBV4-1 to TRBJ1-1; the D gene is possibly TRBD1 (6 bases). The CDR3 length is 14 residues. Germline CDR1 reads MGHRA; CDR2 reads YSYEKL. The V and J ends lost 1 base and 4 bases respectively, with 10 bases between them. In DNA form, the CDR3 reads TGCGCCAGCAGCCAAGGCGAGGGGGGCACTGAAGCTTTCTTT. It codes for CASSQGEGGTEAFF.

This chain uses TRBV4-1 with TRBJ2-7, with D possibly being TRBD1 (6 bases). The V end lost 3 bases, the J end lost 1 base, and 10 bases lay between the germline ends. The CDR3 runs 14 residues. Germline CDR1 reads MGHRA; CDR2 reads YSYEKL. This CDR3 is CASSHPRGSYEQYF. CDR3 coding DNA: TGCGCCAGCAGCCACCCTAGGGGGTCCTACGAGCAGTACTTC.

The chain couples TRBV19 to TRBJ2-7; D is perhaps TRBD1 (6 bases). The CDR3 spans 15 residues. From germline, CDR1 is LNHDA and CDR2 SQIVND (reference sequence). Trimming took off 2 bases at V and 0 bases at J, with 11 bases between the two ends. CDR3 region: CASSIQGLASYEQYF. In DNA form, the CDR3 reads TGTGCCAGTAGTATACAGGGGCTAGCCTCCTACGAGCAGTACTTC.

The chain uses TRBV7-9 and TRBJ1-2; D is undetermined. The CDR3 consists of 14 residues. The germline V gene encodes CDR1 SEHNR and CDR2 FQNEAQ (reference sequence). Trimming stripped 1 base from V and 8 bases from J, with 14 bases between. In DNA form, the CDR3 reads TGTGCCAGCAGCTTAGTGGGCAGTCTGGGAGGCTACACCTTC. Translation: CASSLVGSLGGYTF.

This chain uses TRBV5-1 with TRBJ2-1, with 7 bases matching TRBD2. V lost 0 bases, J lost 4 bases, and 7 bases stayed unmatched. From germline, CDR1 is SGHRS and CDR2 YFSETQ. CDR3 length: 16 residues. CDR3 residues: CASSLDRGVPYNEQFF. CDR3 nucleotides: TGCGCCAGCAGCTTGGATCGGGGGGTGCCTTACAATGAGCAGTTCTTC.

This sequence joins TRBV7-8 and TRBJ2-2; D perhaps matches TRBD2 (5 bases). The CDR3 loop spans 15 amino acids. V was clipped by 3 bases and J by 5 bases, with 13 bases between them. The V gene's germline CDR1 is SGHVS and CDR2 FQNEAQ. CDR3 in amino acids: CASSLDLGVTGELFF. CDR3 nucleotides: TGTGCCAGCAGCTTGGACCTGGGAGTGACCGGGGAGCTGTTTTTT.

CDR3 bases: TGCAGCGTTGTTGCGCTTAACACCGGGGAGCTGTTTTTT. It codes for CSVVALNTGELFF. The V and J genes are TRBV29-1 and TRBJ2-2, with no clear D. CDR3 size: 13 residues. CDR1 and CDR2 (germline): SQVTM, ANQGSEA. The V gene lost 4 bases and the J gene lost 2 bases, with 8 bases spanning the gap.

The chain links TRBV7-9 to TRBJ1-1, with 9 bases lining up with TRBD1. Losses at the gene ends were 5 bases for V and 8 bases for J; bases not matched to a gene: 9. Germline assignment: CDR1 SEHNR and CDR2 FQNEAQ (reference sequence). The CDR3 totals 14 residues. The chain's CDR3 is CASSLPDRGLEAFF. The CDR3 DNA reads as TGTGCCAGCAGCCTCCCGGACAGGGGCCTCGAAGCTTTCTTT. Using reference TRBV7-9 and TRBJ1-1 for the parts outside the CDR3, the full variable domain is DTGVSQNPRHKITKRGQNVTFRCDPISEHNRLYWYRQTLGQGPEFLTYFQNEAQLEKSRLLSDRFSAERPKGSFSTLEIQRTEQGDSAMYLCASSLPDRGLEAFFGQGTRLTVV.

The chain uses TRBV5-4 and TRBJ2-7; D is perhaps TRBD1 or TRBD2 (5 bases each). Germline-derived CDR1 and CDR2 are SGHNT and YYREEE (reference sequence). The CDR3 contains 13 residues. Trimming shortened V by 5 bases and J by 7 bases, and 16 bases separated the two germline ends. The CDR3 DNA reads TGTGCCAGCAGTAGACCGGGGCTGGGGGAGCAGTACTTC. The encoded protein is CASSRPGLGEQYF.

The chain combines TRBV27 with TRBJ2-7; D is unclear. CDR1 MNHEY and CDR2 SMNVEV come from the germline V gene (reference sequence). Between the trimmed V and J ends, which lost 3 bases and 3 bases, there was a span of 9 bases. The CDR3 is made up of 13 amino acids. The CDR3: CASSLDVLYEQYF. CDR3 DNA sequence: TGTGCCAGCAGTTTGGATGTACTCTACGAGCAGTACTTC.

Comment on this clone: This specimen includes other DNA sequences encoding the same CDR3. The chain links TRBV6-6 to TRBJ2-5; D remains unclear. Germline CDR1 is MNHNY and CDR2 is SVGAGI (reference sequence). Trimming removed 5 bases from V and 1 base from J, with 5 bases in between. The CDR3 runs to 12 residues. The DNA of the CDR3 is TGTGCCAGCAGTCCACCCCAAGAGACCCAGTACTTC. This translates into CASSPPQETQYF.